This TCR beta chain appears in the sequencing data of a study of blood T cell repertoires in COVID-19 (dated by TCRdb to the early 2020s). Context from the whole study: The collaborator samples originated in the United States, Italy and Spain and spanned the acute and convalescent phases of COVID-19. The material from the prospective study consisted of cDNA or gDNA derived from T cells, B-cell-depleted T cells, or PBMCs. Subjects who had been exposed to COVID-19, were actively infected with it, or had recovered from it provided the deeply sampled blood TCRbeta repertoires that made up the dataset. The repertoires were made available in a free public database intended to serve as a resource for research on the immune response to SARS-CoV-2. Samples came from the ongoing ImmuneRACE study (first 160 participants) plus 1,254 subjects from 6 global collaborators. A de-identified subject ID, COVID-19 status, age in years and sex were almost always included in the sample metadata. HLA class I and class II types, where available, came from metadata supplied by the sample provider rather than from assay-based typing. Paper-wide results and their limitations: Clinical and demographic metadata were provided uncurated, with the amount varying by source and participant.

In the prospective study, participants were about 18 to 95 years old, resided in fewer than 25 geographic areas of the United States, and were enrolled through a virtual design. To assign participants to cohorts, the prospective study relied on clinical history that participants themselves reported in a screening survey and a study questionnaire. Exposed participants had been in contact, within 2 weeks of entering the study, with a person who had a PCR-confirmed or clinician-diagnosed case of COVID-19. Mobile phlebotomists in the prospective study collected whole blood, serum and a nasopharyngeal or oropharyngeal swab from every participant. Prospective study participants could optionally give additional blood draws and questionnaires over a roughly two-month period. Before DNA extraction, prospective study blood samples were shipped either frozen or at room temperature. This clone was recorded once. There is no known antigen for this receptor. No much larger clone exists at a distance of one base, and base qualities are not known.

The CDR3 measures 18 amino acids from cysteine to phenylalanine. Only the CDR3 region is kept as DNA, spanning 54 bases read in frame from base 1. The immunoSEQ Assay, a bias-controlled multiplex PCR, was used to amplify TCRbeta CDR3 regions from genomic DNA. Per the authors' processing: The number of nucleated cells in each sample was estimated by amplification of reference gene primers within the assay. Sequence reads were collapsed and filtered to measure the absolute abundance of every unique TCRbeta CDR3 rearrangement. For each sample, productive Simpson clonality was calculated as the square root of Simpson's diversity index over productive rearrangements. Here the immuneACCESS table is served through TCRdb, limited to in-frame sequences with V and J called. Missing clones are a known gap in these copies; in checked studies unresolved V genes cover under half, and the rest lacks a known reason. That table is the source of V, J and clone size, and D and trimming were worked out from the DNA. The sample table shows approximately 250,000 clones, and around nine tenths are seen once. The ten largest clones capture around 3% of the sample.

The receptor comes from a woman in her 40s who had been exposed to COVID-19. The sample was PBMCs or T cells enriched from blood (not recorded which). Recombination joined TRBV21-1 with TRBJ1-1; the table's TRBD1 call for D was not verified on the DNA. TRBV21-1 is listed as a pseudogene. The DNA sequence is given as TGTGCCAGCAGCAAAGTCCCCCAGGGTGGACAGATGAACACTGAAGCTTTCTTT. It specifies CASSKVPQGGQMNTEAFF.